Below are 27 T cell receptor beta chains sequenced from a single sample in a study of T cell responses to AZD1222 COVID-19 vaccine. Here immunoSEQ multiplex PCR was the method, and the copy in TCRdb shows in-frame clones only, minus some. Of about 83,000 clones listed, about 83% are singletons. Material: peripheral blood, obtained on day 0 of AZD1222 vaccination. All receptors come from an adult in good health.

The V call is TRBV6-5, the J call TRBJ2-3, with 9 bases matching TRBD1. Germline V gene lookup returns CDR1 MNHEY and CDR2 SVGAGI. The CDR3 is 14 amino acids. V gave up 6 bases and J gave up 2 bases; unmatched junction bases: 3. CDR3 sequence reads: CASRDRGPTDTQYF. CDR3 bases: TGTGCCAGCAGGGACAGGGGACCCACAGATACGCAGTATTTT.

This chain connects TRBV7-2 to TRBJ2-2; D is undetermined. V was shortened by 1 base and J by 4 bases, with 10 bases between the two germline ends. CDR1 and CDR2 from the germline V gene are SGHTA and FQGNSA. The CDR3 is 15 amino acids. The CDR3 bases are TGTGCCAGCAGCTTAGTACGTGGTGGCACCGGGGAGCTGTTTTTT. It yields the protein CASSLVRGGTGELFF. Together with reference TRBV7-2 and TRBJ2-2, the CDR3 gives the full variable domain: GAGVSQSPSNKVTEKGKDVELRCDPISGHTALYWYRQSLGQGLEFLIYFQGNSAPDKSGLPSDRFSAERTGGSVSTLTIQRTQQEDSAVYLCASSLVRGGTGELFFGEGSRLTVL.

V is TRBV2 and J is TRBJ1-5; 9 bases line up with TRBD1. The J segment lost 5 bases and the V segment lost 1 base, leaving 3 bases of the junction unmatched. Germline V gene sequence: CDR1 SNHLY, CDR2 FYNNEI. The CDR3 loop spans 15 amino acids. The CDR3 DNA is TGTGCCAGCAGTGAAGGGGGGACAGGGTATCAGCCCCAGCATTTT. Its protein product is CASSEGGTGYQPQHF.

The chain has TRBV7-3 and TRBJ2-1; 12 bases line up with TRBD2. Germline assignment: CDR1 SGHTA and CDR2 FQGTGA. The CDR3 is made up of 15 amino acids. V shed 5 bases, J shed 4 bases, and the junction held 3 bases outside the gene matches. The CDR3 DNA follows: TGTGCCAGCAGCCCTGGGACTAGCGGGTACAATGAGCAGTTCTTC. Its protein is CASSPGTSGYNEQFF.

The chain combines TRBV18 with TRBJ2-1, with D perhaps TRBD2 (5 bases). The CDR3 sequence is 15 residues long. V was clipped by 3 bases and J by 8 bases, with 17 bases between them. In germline, CDR1 is KGHSH, CDR2 LQKENI. CDR3 sequence reads: CASSPLDFEGHEQFF. In DNA, the CDR3 is TGTGCCAGCTCACCCTTGGATTTCGAGGGCCATGAGCAGTTCTTC.

The chain uses TRBV7-2 and TRBJ2-2; D might be TRBD1 (6 bases). CDR1 is SGHTA, CDR2 FQGNSA, per germline. Trimming pared 5 bases from V and 4 bases from J, leaving 11 bases between. CDR3 length: 14 residues. CDR3 sequence reads: CASSRGQITGELFF. The CDR3 DNA follows: TGTGCCAGCAGCCGCGGACAGATCACCGGGGAGCTGTTTTTT. The full variable domain, rest sourced from reference TRBV7-2 and TRBJ2-2, is GAGVSQSPSNKVTEKGKDVELRCDPISGHTALYWYRQSLGQGLEFLIYFQGNSAPDKSGLPSDRFSAERTGGSVSTLTIQRTQQEDSAVYLCASSRGQITGELFFGEGSRLTVL.

This rearrangement joins TRBV7-2 to TRBJ2-5; D is ambiguous. CDR1 is SGHTA, CDR2 FQGNSA, per germline. V was trimmed by 5 bases and J by 0 bases, leaving 7 bases between them. The CDR3 consists of 13 residues. The CDR3 loop is CASSAAYQETQYF. In nucleotides, the CDR3 is TGTGCCAGCAGCGCCGCATACCAAGAGACCCAGTACTTC. Variable domain in full (rest from reference TRBV7-2 and TRBJ2-5): GAGVSQSPSNKVTEKGKDVELRCDPISGHTALYWYRQSLGQGLEFLIYFQGNSAPDKSGLPSDRFSAERTGGSVSTLTIQRTQQEDSAVYLCASSAAYQETQYFGPGTRLLVL.

The V call is TRBV5-1, the J call TRBJ1-4; tentatively, D is TRBD1 (5 bases). Germline CDR1 reads SGHRS; CDR2 reads YFSETQ. This CDR3 is 17 amino acids long. V lost 4 bases and J lost 0, with 16 bases in between. The CDR3 sequence: CASSPRGNTATNEKLFF. The CDR3 DNA reads as TGCGCCAGCAGCCCCCGGGGGAACACTGCAACTAATGAAAAACTGTTTTTT.

The chain carries TRBV6-6 and TRBJ2-7, with D perhaps TRBD2 (5 bases). This CDR3 has 13 amino acids. Per germline, CDR1 MNHNY and CDR2 SVGAGI (reference sequence). V lost 5 bases and J 2 bases, leaving 10 bases between the germline ends. CDR3 sequence: CASSTSGPYEQYF. CDR3 nucleotide sequence: TGTGCCAGCAGTACCAGCGGCCCCTACGAGCAGTACTTC.

CDR3 sequence: CASSVLAVQETQYF. The CDR3 DNA follows: TGTGCCAGCAGTGTGCTAGCTGTTCAAGAGACCCAGTACTTC. The genes are TRBV2 and TRBJ2-5; D possibly corresponds to TRBD2 (5 bases). CDR3 length: 14 residues. Germline loops: CDR1 SNHLY, CDR2 FYNNEI. The V end was cut by 4 bases, the J end by 2 bases, with 11 bases between.

The count of this clone is one. The rearrangement uses TRBV12-3 or TRBV12-4 and TRBJ1-1, with D maybe TRBD1 (5 bases). V gave up 4 bases and J gave up 8 bases, with 11 bases separating them. This CDR3 comprises 12 residues. CDR3 protein: CASSSRQMEAFF. CDR3 DNA sequence: TGTGCCAGCAGTTCTAGACAGATGGAAGCTTTCTTT.

This clone turned up a few times. CDR3: CAWSRTGGYRSNQPQHF. DNA for the CDR3: TGTGCCTGGAGCAGGACAGGGGGCTACCGCAGCAATCAGCCCCAGCATTTT. This chain connects TRBV30 to TRBJ1-5; 11 positions match TRBD1. The CDR3 spans 17 residues. The J segment lost 1 base and the V segment lost 3 bases, leaving 8 bases of the junction unmatched. Looked up from germline, CDR1 is GTSNPN and CDR2 is SVGIG (reference sequence).

This chain joins TRBV18 and TRBJ1-1, with 9 bases identical to TRBD1. V dropped 5 bases and J dropped 5; count of bases not matched to a gene: 3. The length of the CDR3 is 13 residues. The germline CDR1 and CDR2 sequences are KGHSH and LQKENI. Written as DNA, the CDR3 is TGTGCCAGCTCATCGACAGGGGGAACTGAAGCTTTCTTT. Translated: CASSSTGGTEAFF.

The rearrangement joins TRBV7-3 to TRBJ2-5; no definite D call. This CDR3 has 13 amino acids. Looked up from germline, CDR1 is SGHTA and CDR2 is FQGTGA. V was pared by 1 base and J by 5 bases, with 8 bases between. The CDR3 DNA reads as TGTGCCAGCAGCTTAAGTGGCTCGGAGACCCAGTACTTC. This sequence encodes CASSLSGSETQYF. The full variable domain, completed using reference TRBV7-3 and TRBJ2-5, is GAGVSQTPSNKVTEKGKYVELRCDPISGHTALYWYRQSLGQGPEFLIYFQGTGAADDSGLPNDRFFAVRPEGSVSTLKIQRTERGDSAVYLCASSLSGSETQYFGPGTRLLVL.

This clone was observed once. J is TRBJ1-3 and V is TRBV10-3; a weak D match, TRBD1 (5 bases). The CDR3 is made up of 15 amino acids. The germline CDR1 and CDR2 sequences are ENHRY and SYGVKD. V gave up 9 bases and J gave up 4 bases, with 19 bases separating them. The CDR3 loop reads CAIKEGQGDGNTIYF. For the CDR3, the DNA is TGTGCCATAAAGGAAGGGCAGGGCGACGGAAACACCATATATTTT.

V gene TRBV7-9 combines with J gene TRBJ1-5; weak D call: TRBD1 (5 bases). This CDR3 has 14 amino acids. Trimming stripped 5 bases from V and 3 bases from J, with 11 bases between. The germline V gene has CDR1 SEHNR and CDR2 FQNEAQ (reference sequence). The CDR3 loop reads CASSTRGTNQPQHF. Here the CDR3 DNA reads TGTGCCAGCAGCACGAGGGGAACCAATCAGCCCCAGCATTTT. Combining the CDR3 with reference TRBV7-9 and TRBJ1-5 gives the whole variable domain DTGVSQNPRHKITKRGQNVTFRCDPISEHNRLYWYRQTLGQGPEFLTYFQNEAQLEKSRLLSDRFSAERPKGSFSTLEIQRTEQGDSAMYLCASSTRGTNQPQHFGDGTRLSIL.

This chain connects TRBV4-2 to TRBJ1-5; D gene unclear. From germline, CDR1 is LGHNA and CDR2 YNFKEQ. Trimming stripped 0 bases from V and 6 bases from J, with 12 bases between. The CDR3 runs to 15 residues. The CDR3 loop is CASSQEVGVGQPQHF. CDR3 in DNA: TGTGCCAGCAGCCAAGAGGTTGGGGTCGGTCAGCCCCAGCATTTT.

The rearrangement links TRBV7-3 to TRBJ2-2; 7 bases fit TRBD2. V shed 4 bases, J shed 6 bases, and the junction held 14 bases outside the gene matches. CDR3 length: 17 residues. Germline assignment: CDR1 SGHTA and CDR2 FQGTGA. The CDR3 coding sequence is TGTGCCAGCAGCTCCCTCGGCAGGAGTAGCGGGTCCGGGGAGCTGTTTTTT. Translating it yields CASSSLGRSSGSGELFF.

The chain links TRBV28 to TRBJ1-2; 8 bases agree with TRBD1. V dropped 6 bases and J dropped 3; count of bases not matched to a gene: 9. Per germline, CDR1 MDHEN and CDR2 SYDVKM. The CDR3 has 15 amino acids. The CDR3 nucleotides read TGTGCCAGCAGAAATGACAGGGGACGAGACTATGGCTACACCTTC. It codes for CASRNDRGRDYGYTF.

The chain combines TRBV11-2 with TRBJ2-5; TRBD1 matches 7 bases. Germline V gives CDR1 SGHAT, CDR2 FQNNGV. This CDR3 is 17 amino acids long. V gave up 4 bases and J gave up 3 bases; unmatched junction bases: 14. Here the CDR3 DNA reads TGTGCCAGCAGCTCTTCCCACGGGACAGCCATTAAAGAGACCCAGTACTTC. It translates to CASSSSHGTAIKETQYF.

This clone is judged medium-sized. The genes are TRBV28 and TRBJ1-5, with 12 nucleotides matching TRBD1. With 6 bases clipped from V and 7 bases from J, the junction kept 7 bases outside the gene matches. This CDR3 has 15 residues. The germline V gene encodes CDR1 MDHEN and CDR2 SYDVKM. The CDR3 region is CASRGQGAFGQPQHF. CDR3 DNA: TGTGCCAGCAGGGGACAGGGGGCCTTCGGGCAGCCCCAGCATTTT.

V usage is TRBV2 and J usage is TRBJ2-1; the D gene is possibly TRBD1 (5 bases). CDR1 and CDR2 (germline): SNHLY, FYNNEI. This CDR3 comprises 16 residues. V gave up 3 bases and J gave up 4 bases, with 16 bases separating them. CDR3 amino acids: CASSEWGTGGYNEQFF. The CDR3 DNA is TGTGCCAGCAGTGAGTGGGGCACTGGCGGATACAATGAGCAGTTCTTC.

The rearrangement uses TRBV29-1 and TRBJ1-2, with a weak D call TRBD1 (6 bases). CDR3 length: 13 amino acids. Germline V gene sequence: CDR1 SQVTM, CDR2 ANQGSEA. V lost 6 bases, J lost 7 bases, and 18 bases lay in between. CDR3 residues: CSVAGSDRSGYTF. CDR3 DNA: TGCAGCGTAGCTGGATCTGACAGGTCTGGCTACACCTTC.

This chain joins TRBV2 and TRBJ2-1; D may be TRBD1 (6 bases). From germline, CDR1 is SNHLY and CDR2 FYNNEI. CDR3 length: 15 residues. Trimming removed 3 bases from V and 2 bases from J, with 11 bases in between. The CDR3 reads CASSDWGRTYNEQFF. The CDR3 bases are TGTGCCAGCAGTGATTGGGGGCGGACCTACAATGAGCAGTTCTTC.

The V and J genes are TRBV16 and TRBJ1-3, with D tentatively TRBD1 (5 bases). Trimming shortened V by 0 bases and J by 3 bases, and 9 bases separated the two germline ends. Germline CDR1 and CDR2: KGHSY and FQNENV. The CDR3 length is 15 residues. The CDR3 DNA is TGTGCCAGCAGCCAATCAGCAGGGAGTGGAAACACCATATATTTT. Translating it yields CASSQSAGSGNTIYF.

The rearrangement joins TRBV7-9 to TRBJ1-4; no definite D call. The germline V gene has CDR1 SEHNR and CDR2 FQNEAQ (reference sequence). This CDR3 is 14 amino acids long. The V and J ends lost 5 bases and 0 bases respectively, with 7 bases between them. The CDR3 sequence is CASSQVATNEKLFF. The DNA of the CDR3 is TGTGCCAGCAGCCAAGTTGCAACTAATGAAAAACTGTTTTTT.

The chain employs TRBV5-5 and TRBJ1-4; D is possibly TRBD1 (6 bases). The CDR3 extends over 16 amino acids. From germline, CDR1 is SGHKS and CDR2 YYEKEE (reference sequence). Trimming shortened V by 4 bases and J by 6 bases, and 19 bases separated the two germline ends. In DNA, the CDR3 is TGTGCCAGCAGCCGGGGAGCAGGGGCCCGTGATGAAAAACTGTTTTTT. As protein: CASSRGAGARDEKLFF.